This TCR beta chain was retrieved from a study of blood T cell repertoires in COVID-19 (dated by TCRdb to about 2020). At the level of the whole study: Collaborator samples came from the United States, Italy and Spain and covered acute and convalescent phases of COVID-19. HLA class I and class II types, where available, came from metadata supplied by the sample provider rather than from assay-based typing. The material from the prospective study consisted of cDNA or gDNA derived from T cells, B-cell-depleted T cells, or PBMCs. The dataset comprised deeply sampled blood TCRbeta repertoires from subjects exposed to, actively infected with, or recovered from COVID-19. The sample metadata nearly always contained a de-identified subject ID, COVID-19 status, age in years and sex. The repertoires were released in a freely available public database intended as a resource for research on the immune response to SARS-CoV-2. Samples came from the ongoing ImmuneRACE study (first 160 participants) plus 1,254 subjects from 6 global collaborators.

Whole blood was collected in K2EDTA tubes by collaborating institutions according to the institutions' own protocols. For TCRbeta analysis, collaborators shipped samples as frozen whole blood, isolated PBMCs, or DNA extracted from either of those sample types. V is pared back by 3 bases and J by 3 bases, with 11 bases lying between the germline termini. The CDR3 runs 15 amino acids, cysteine and phenylalanine included. Just CDR3 DNA is preserved here, 45 bases in frame from base 1. Looking up the germline V gene yields CDR1 SGHTA and CDR2 FQGNSA. Overall study results and their limits: The amount of clinical and demographic metadata varied by source and participant and was provided uncurated.

The immunoSEQ Assay, a bias-controlled multiplex PCR, was used to amplify TCRbeta CDR3 regions from genomic DNA. Turning to the authors' computational methods: Within the assay, amplification of reference gene primers was used to estimate how many nucleated cells each sample contained. Sequence reads were collapsed and filtered to measure the absolute abundance of every unique TCRbeta CDR3 rearrangement. For each sample, productive Simpson clonality was calculated as the square root of Simpson's diversity index across productive rearrangements. TCRdb took over this immuneACCESS table, retaining in-frame rearrangements with V and J assigned. Such tables are incomplete; in checked studies, under half of the missing clones stem from an unresolved V gene, and the remainder is unexplained. The V and J calls and clone size come from that table; D and trimming were worked out from the DNA. In this sample the table shows about 320,000 clones, 85% of which occur a single time. Around 7.8% of the sample is taken by the ten largest.

Note on this clone: It lacks a known antigen. No base qualities exist here, and no much larger clone lies one base off it.

This receptor chain uses TRBV7-2 and TRBJ2-2, and TRBD2 may be the D gene, going by 7 matching bases. This TCR came from a human donor in a cohort sampled during active COVID-19. The sample consisted of peripheral blood. The base sequence is TGTGCCAGCAGCTTTATGGGGGGGCACACCGGGGAGCTGTTTTTT. This translates into CASSFMGGHTGELFF.